This TCR beta chain was identified in a study of T cells in Graves' hyperthyroidism and ophthalmopathy. The table lists this clonotype with many counts. J was trimmed by 8 bases and V by 2 bases; bases with no gene match: 7. Germline values: CDR1 MNHNS, CDR2 SASEGT. The CDR3 covers 15 residues. The CDR3 regions of TCR beta were amplified from RNA transcripts. Primed by the HTBI set, a first-round RT-PCR was run on the TCR CDR3. TCRdb reprocessed the multiplex PCR reads via MiXCR and lists one record per CDR3 protein. Of around 340,000 distinct CDR3 sequences in the sample, about a sixth are singletons; the top ten hold around a third.

The V and J genes are TRBV6-1 and TRBJ2-1; 9 positions match TRBD2. This receptor was obtained from a woman aged 30 to 39 with Graves' hyperthyroidism that later progressed to Graves' ophthalmopathy. The sequencing sample was made of blood. The CDR3 nucleotides are TGTGCCAGCAGTGAATATATAGCGGGAGATGATGAGCAGTTCTTC. Amino acid sequence: CASSEYIAGDDEQFF.